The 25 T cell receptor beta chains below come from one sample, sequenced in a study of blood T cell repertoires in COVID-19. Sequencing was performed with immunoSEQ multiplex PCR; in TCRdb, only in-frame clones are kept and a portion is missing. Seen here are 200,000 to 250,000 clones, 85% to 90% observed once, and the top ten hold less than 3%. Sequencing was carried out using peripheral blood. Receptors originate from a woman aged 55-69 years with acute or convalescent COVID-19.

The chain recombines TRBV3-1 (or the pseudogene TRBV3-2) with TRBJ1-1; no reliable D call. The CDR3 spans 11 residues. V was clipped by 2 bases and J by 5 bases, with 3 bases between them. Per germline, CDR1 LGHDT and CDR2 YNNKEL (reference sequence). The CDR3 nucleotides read TGTGCCAGCAGCCAATATACTGAAGCTTTCTTT. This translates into CASSQYTEAFF.

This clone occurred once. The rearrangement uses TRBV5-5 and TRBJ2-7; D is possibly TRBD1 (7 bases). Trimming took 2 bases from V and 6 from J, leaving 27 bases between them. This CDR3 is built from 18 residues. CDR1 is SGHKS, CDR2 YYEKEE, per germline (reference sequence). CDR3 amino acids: CASSFSGGTVSVGGEQYF. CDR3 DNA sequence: TGTGCCAGCAGCTTTTCAGGGGGGACGGTATCGGTAGGTGGCGAGCAGTACTTC.

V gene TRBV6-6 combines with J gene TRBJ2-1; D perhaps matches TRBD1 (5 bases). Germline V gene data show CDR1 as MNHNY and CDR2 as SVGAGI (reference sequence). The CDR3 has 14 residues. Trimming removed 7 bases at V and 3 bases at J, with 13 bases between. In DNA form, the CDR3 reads TGTGCCAGCACCGGAAGGCAGGGCTACAATGAGCAGTTCTTC. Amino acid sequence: CASTGRQGYNEQFF.

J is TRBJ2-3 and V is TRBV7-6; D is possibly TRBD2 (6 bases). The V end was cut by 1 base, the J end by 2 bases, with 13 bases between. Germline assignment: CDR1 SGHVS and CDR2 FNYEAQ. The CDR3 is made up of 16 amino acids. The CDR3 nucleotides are TGTGCCAGCAGCTTAGGGCGGGCTAGCGTCACAGATACGCAGTATTTT. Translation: CASSLGRASVTDTQYF.

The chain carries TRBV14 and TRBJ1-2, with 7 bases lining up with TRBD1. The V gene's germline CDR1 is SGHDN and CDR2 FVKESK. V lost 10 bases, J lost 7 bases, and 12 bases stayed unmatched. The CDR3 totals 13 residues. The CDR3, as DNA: TGTGCCACCCAACCAGGGGGATTGGGTGGCTACACCTTC. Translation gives CATQPGGLGGYTF.

CDR3 nucleotide sequence: TGTGCCAGCAGCCCCTGGACTAGCGGGAGGGGGACTAGCACAGATACGCAGTATTTT. Protein sequence: CASSPWTSGRGTSTDTQYF. The chain combines TRBV5-4 with TRBJ2-3, with 15 bases lining up with TRBD2. The CDR3 contains 19 residues. CDR1 and CDR2 (germline): SGHNT, YYREEE (reference sequence). J was trimmed by 0 bases and V by 4 bases; bases with no gene match: 9.

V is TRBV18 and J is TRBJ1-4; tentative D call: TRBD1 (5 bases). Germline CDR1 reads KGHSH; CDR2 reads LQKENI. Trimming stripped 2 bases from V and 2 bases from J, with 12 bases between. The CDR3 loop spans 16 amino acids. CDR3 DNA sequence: TGTGCCAGCTCACCAAGCCGGGGGGGTACTAATGAAAAACTGTTTTTT. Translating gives CASSPSRGGTNEKLFF.

This CDR3 is CASSRWTGGYTDTQYF. CDR3 nucleotides: TGTGCCAGTAGCCGTTGGACAGGGGGCTATACAGATACGCAGTATTTT. This chain uses TRBV2 with TRBJ2-3, with 11 bases lining up with TRBD1. The CDR3 runs 16 residues. Germline V gene data show CDR1 as SNHLY and CDR2 as FYNNEI. Trimming removed 9 bases from V and 3 bases from J; junction bases left unmatched: 11.

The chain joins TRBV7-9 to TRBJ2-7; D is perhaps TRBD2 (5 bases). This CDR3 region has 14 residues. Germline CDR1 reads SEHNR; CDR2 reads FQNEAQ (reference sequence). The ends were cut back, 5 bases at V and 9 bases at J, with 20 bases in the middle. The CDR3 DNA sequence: TGTGCCAGCAGCCCGGACTTATCCGCTTGGGTGCAGTACTTC. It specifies CASSPDLSAWVQYF.

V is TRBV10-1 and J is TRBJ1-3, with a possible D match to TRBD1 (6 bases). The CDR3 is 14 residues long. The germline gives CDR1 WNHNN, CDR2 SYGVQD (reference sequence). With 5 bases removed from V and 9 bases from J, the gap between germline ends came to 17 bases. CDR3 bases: TGCGCCAGCAGTCCGGACAGAGGCGATCCCACCATATATTTT. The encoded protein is CASSPDRGDPTIYF.

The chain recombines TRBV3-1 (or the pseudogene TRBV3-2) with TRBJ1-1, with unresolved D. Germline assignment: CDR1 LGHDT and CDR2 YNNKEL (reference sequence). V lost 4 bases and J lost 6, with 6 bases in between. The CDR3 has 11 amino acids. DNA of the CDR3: TGTGCCAGCAGCCTCGAGGCTGAAGCTTTCTTT. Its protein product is CASSLEAEAFF.

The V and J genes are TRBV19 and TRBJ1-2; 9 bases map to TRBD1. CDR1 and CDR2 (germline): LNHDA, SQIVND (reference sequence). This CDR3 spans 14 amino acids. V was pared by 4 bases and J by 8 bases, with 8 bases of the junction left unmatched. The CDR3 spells CASSTTGTGRGYTF. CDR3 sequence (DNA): TGTGCCAGTAGTACGACGGGGACAGGGCGCGGCTACACCTTC.

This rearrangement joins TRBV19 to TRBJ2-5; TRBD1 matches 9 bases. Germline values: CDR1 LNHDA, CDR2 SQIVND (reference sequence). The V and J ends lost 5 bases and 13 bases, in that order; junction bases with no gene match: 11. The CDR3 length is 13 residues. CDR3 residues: CASSLSSGQGSYF. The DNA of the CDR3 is TGTGCCAGTAGTCTCTCCTCGGGACAGGGCTCGTACTTC.

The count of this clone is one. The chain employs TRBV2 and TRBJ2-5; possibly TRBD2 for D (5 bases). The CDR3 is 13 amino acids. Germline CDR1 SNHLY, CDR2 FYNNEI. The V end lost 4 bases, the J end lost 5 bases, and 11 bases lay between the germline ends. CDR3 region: CASSVVEGETQYF. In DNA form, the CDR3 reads TGTGCCAGCAGTGTTGTCGAGGGTGAGACCCAGTACTTC.

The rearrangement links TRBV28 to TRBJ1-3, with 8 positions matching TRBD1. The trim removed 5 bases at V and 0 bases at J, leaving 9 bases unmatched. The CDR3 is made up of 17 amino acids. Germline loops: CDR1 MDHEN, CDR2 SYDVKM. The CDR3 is CASSPPQGGDSGNTIYF. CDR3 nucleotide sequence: TGTGCCAGCAGTCCACCACAGGGGGGGGACTCTGGAAACACCATATATTTT.

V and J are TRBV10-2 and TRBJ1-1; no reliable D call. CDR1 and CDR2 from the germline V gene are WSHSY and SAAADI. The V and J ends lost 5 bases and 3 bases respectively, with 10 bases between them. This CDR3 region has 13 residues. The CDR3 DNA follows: TGCGCCAGCAGTTCCCAGGCTGACACTGAAGCTTTCTTT. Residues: CASSSQADTEAFF.

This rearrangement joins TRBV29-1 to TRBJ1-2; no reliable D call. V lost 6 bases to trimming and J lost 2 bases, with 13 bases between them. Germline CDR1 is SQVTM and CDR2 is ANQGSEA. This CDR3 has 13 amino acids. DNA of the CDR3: TGCAGCGTCTCTCCACAGCTAAACTATGGCTACACCTTC. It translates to CSVSPQLNYGYTF.

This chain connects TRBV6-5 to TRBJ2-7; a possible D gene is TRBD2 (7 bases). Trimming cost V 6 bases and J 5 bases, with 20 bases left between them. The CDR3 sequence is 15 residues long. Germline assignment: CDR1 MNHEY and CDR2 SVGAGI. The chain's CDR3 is CASRVKGGLGDEQYF. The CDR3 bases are TGTGCCAGCAGGGTAAAGGGGGGGCTAGGGGACGAGCAGTACTTC.

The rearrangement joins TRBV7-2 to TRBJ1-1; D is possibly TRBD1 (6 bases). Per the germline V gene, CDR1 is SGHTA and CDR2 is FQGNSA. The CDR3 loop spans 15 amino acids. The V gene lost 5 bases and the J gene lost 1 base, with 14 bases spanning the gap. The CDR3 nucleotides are TGTGCCAGCAGCGGGGGCCCGGGAAAGAACACTGAAGCTTTCTTT. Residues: CASSGGPGKNTEAFF. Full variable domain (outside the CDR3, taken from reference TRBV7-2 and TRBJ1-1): GAGVSQSPSNKVTEKGKDVELRCDPISGHTALYWYRQSLGQGLEFLIYFQGNSAPDKSGLPSDRFSAERTGGSVSTLTIQRTQQEDSAVYLCASSGGPGKNTEAFFGQGTRLTVV.

The CDR3 loop is CASSFPDEQFF. The CDR3 DNA is TGTGCCAGCAGTTTTCCTGATGAGCAGTTCTTC. The V gene is TRBV28, the J gene TRBJ2-1; D gene unclear. The CDR3 is 11 amino acids. V was cut by 3 bases and J by 8 bases, with 5 bases left in between. CDR1 and CDR2 from the germline V gene are MDHEN and SYDVKM.

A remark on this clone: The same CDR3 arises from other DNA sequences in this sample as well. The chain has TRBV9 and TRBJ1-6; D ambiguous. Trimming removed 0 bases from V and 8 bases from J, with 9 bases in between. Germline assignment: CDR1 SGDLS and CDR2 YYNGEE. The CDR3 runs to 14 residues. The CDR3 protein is CASSVGDTHSPLHF. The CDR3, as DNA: TGTGCCAGCAGCGTAGGAGACACCCATTCACCCCTCCACTTT. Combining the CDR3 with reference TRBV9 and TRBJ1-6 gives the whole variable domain DSGVTQTPKHLITATGQRVTLRCSPRSGDLSVYWYQQSLDQGLQFLIQYYNGEERAKGNILERFSAQQFPDLHSELNLSSLELGDSALYFCASSVGDTHSPLHFGNGTRLTVT.

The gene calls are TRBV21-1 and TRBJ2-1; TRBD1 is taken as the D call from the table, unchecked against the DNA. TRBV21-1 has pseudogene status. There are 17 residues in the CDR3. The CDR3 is CASSNMFRDRHYNEQFF. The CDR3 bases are TGTGCCAGCAGCAATATGTTCCGGGACAGACACTACAATGAGCAGTTCTTC.

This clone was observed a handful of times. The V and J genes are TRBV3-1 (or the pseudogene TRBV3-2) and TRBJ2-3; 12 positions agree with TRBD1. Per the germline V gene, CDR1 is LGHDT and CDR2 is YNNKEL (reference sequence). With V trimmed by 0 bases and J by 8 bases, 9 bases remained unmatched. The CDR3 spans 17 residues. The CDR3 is CASSQDWGTGGKGTQYF. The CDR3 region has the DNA TGTGCCAGCAGCCAAGATTGGGGGACAGGGGGCAAGGGTACGCAGTATTTT.

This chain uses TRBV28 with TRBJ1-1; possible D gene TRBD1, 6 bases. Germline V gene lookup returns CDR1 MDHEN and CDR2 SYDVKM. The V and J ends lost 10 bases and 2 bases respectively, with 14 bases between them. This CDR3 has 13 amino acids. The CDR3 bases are TGTGCCATACAGGGAGGGACAAACACTGAAGCTTTCTTT. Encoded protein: CAIQGGTNTEAFF.

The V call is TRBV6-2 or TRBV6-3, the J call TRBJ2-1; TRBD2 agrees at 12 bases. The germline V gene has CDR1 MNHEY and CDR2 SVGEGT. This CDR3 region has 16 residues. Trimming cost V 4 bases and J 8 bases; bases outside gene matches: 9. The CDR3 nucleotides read TGTGCCAGCAGTTTCCCTAGCGGGAGGGCCTTATATGAGCAGTTCTTC. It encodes CASSFPSGRALYEQFF.